Listed below are T cell receptor beta chains from one sample, sequenced in a study of technical replicates of blood from a few donors. Sequenced by immunoSEQ multiplex PCR; TCRdb stores in-frame clones only, minus some. The data hold 70,000 to 95,000 clones, with 85% to 95% observed a single time. The sample taken for sequencing was T cells isolated from PBMCs. These receptors all come from a human donor in good health. Each CDR3 is given with its conserved first and last residue. The D gene is left open where the match is weak. Clone size is not always given. Where it is, it says once, few, many or a class for expanded clones.

clone size: -; V gene: TRBV10-2; D gene: -; J gene: TRBJ2-7; CDR3 DNA: TGCGCCAGCAGGGGGGCAGGGGAGCATTTCTACGAGCAGTACTTC; CDR3 protein: CASRGAGEHFYEQYF
clone size: -; V gene: TRBV7-3; D gene: TRBD2; J gene: TRBJ2-3; CDR3 DNA: TGTGCCAGCAGCCCCCGAGGACTAGCGTCTGATACGCAGTATTTT; CDR3 protein: CASSPRGLASDTQYF
clone size: -; V gene: TRBV27; D gene: TRBD1; J gene: TRBJ1-2; CDR3 DNA: TGTGCCAGCAGTTTCTCCGGGACAGGGTATGGCTACACCTTC; CDR3 protein: CASSFSGTGYGYTF
clone size: -; V gene: TRBV19; D gene: TRBD1; J gene: TRBJ1-4; CDR3 DNA: TGTGCCAGTTCAGGGACAGGGAAAGAAAAACTGTTTTTT; CDR3 protein: CASSGTGKEKLFF
clone size: once; V gene: TRBV28; D gene: TRBD1; J gene: TRBJ1-5; CDR3 DNA: TGTGCCAGCAGTGAAGGGACAGGGCAAGGCAATCAGCCCCAGCATTTT; CDR3 protein: CASSEGTGQGNQPQHF
clone size: -; V gene: TRBV18; D gene: TRBD1; J gene: TRBJ1-5; CDR3 DNA: TGTGCCAGCTCACCCCGTAGGGGACAGGTCTCCCATCAGCCCCAGCATTTT; CDR3 protein: CASSPRRGQVSHQPQHF
clone size: -; V gene: TRBV27; D gene: TRBD1; J gene: TRBJ1-2; CDR3 DNA: TGTGCCAGCAGCCTAGGACAGGGGTACTATGGCTACACCTTC; CDR3 protein: CASSLGQGYYGYTF
clone size: -; V gene: TRBV4-1; D gene: -; J gene: TRBJ2-7; CDR3 DNA: TGCGCCAGCAGCCAGGGACTGGGAACCTACGAGCAGTACTTC; CDR3 protein: CASSQGLGTYEQYF
clone size: -; V gene: TRBV29-1; D gene: -; J gene: TRBJ2-1; CDR3 DNA: TGCAGCGTTGGGCCCCAATACAATGAGCAGTTCTTC; CDR3 protein: CSVGPQYNEQFF
clone size: -; V gene: TRBV5-1; D gene: -; J gene: TRBJ1-1; CDR3 DNA: TGCGCCAGCAGCGCGCCTGTGGGTGTTTCTAGTAACACTGAAGCTTTCTTT; CDR3 protein: CASSAPVGVSSNTEAFF
clone size: -; V gene: TRBV11-2; D gene: -; J gene: TRBJ1-1; CDR3 DNA: TGTGCCAGCAGCTTTAGCGGCCCACCGAACACTGAAGCTTTCTTT; CDR3 protein: CASSFSGPPNTEAFF
clone size: -; V gene: TRBV19; D gene: -; J gene: TRBJ1-4; CDR3 DNA: TGTGCCAGCCACCGGGGAGTGGTGCGGGAAAAACTGTTTTTT; CDR3 protein: CASHRGVVREKLFF
clone size: -; V gene: TRBV5-5; D gene: -; J gene: TRBJ2-3; CDR3 DNA: TGTGCCAGCAGCTACTCCGGTCAGGGGCGCACAGATACGCAGTATTTT; CDR3 protein: CASSYSGQGRTDTQYF
clone size: -; V gene: TRBV9; D gene: -; J gene: TRBJ2-7; CDR3 DNA: TGTGCCAGCAGCGTAGATGGCGGGACTGGCTACGAGCAGTACTTC; CDR3 protein: CASSVDGGTGYEQYF
clone size: -; V gene: TRBV5-6; D gene: TRBD2; J gene: TRBJ2-5; CDR3 DNA: TGTGCCAGCAGCTTGGCCCCAGCGGGGGGGGAAGAGACCCAGTACTTC; CDR3 protein: CASSLAPAGGEETQYF
clone size: -; V gene: TRBV27; D gene: -; J gene: TRBJ2-7; CDR3 DNA: TGTGCCAGCAGTCCCATAGGCGGAGATACCTACGAGCAGTACTTC; CDR3 protein: CASSPIGGDTYEQYF
clone size: -; V gene: TRBV2; D gene: -; J gene: TRBJ1-2; CDR3 DNA: TGTGCCAGGACCACGGGCCGGGACACCTATGGCTACACCTTC; CDR3 protein: CARTTGRDTYGYTF
clone size: few; V gene: TRBV7-9; D gene: TRBD1; J gene: TRBJ1-1; CDR3 DNA: TGTGCCAGCAGGACAGGGGGCAGGGACACTGAAGCTTTCTTT; CDR3 protein: CASRTGGRDTEAFF
clone size: -; V gene: TRBV10-1; D gene: TRBD2; J gene: TRBJ2-1; CDR3 DNA: TGCGCCAGCAGTGAGTTGGCAGCGGGGGGCAATGAGCAGTTCTTC; CDR3 protein: CASSELAAGGNEQFF
clone size: -; V gene: TRBV7-9; D gene: -; J gene: TRBJ2-7; CDR3 DNA: TGTGCCAGCAGCTCACTGGCAGGAAGACCCTACGAGCAGTACTTC; CDR3 protein: CASSSLAGRPYEQYF
clone size: -; V gene: TRBV5-1; D gene: TRBD2; J gene: TRBJ2-3; CDR3 DNA: TGCGCCAGCAGCTTGGGGGCCAGCGGGAGGCCTACAGATACGCAGTATTTT; CDR3 protein: CASSLGASGRPTDTQYF
clone size: -; V gene: TRBV18; D gene: TRBD1; J gene: TRBJ2-1; CDR3 DNA: TGTGCCAGCTCTCCCGGGGACAGGAATTACAATGAGCAGTTCTTC; CDR3 protein: CASSPGDRNYNEQFF
clone size: -; V gene: TRBV28; D gene: TRBD2; J gene: TRBJ2-5; CDR3 DNA: TGTGCCAGCAGTTCACTCGGACTAGAACAAGAGACCCAGTACTTC; CDR3 protein: CASSSLGLEQETQYF
clone size: -; V gene: TRBV6-4; D gene: -; J gene: TRBJ2-1; CDR3 DNA: TGTGCCAGCAGTGATGATGCGAGCTCCTACAATGAGCAGTTCTTC; CDR3 protein: CASSDDASSYNEQFF
clone size: -; V gene: TRBV6-5; D gene: -; J gene: TRBJ2-2; CDR3 DNA: TGTGCCAGCAGTTACTCGTGGGACTCTAACACCGGGGAGCTGTTTTTT; CDR3 protein: CASSYSWDSNTGELFF
clone size: -; V gene: TRBV19; D gene: TRBD1; J gene: TRBJ2-1; CDR3 DNA: TGTGCCAGTAGTAAAACAGGGGGCGCTTGGAATGAGCAGTTCTTC; CDR3 protein: CASSKTGGAWNEQFF
clone size: -; V gene: TRBV30; D gene: -; J gene: TRBJ1-2; CDR3 DNA: TGTGCCTGGAGTCCCGGGACTGCGAACACCTTC; CDR3 protein: CAWSPGTANTF
clone size: -; V gene: TRBV6-5; D gene: TRBD1; J gene: TRBJ1-4; CDR3 DNA: TGTGCCAGCAGCAATGACAGGGGGCTCGCAAAACTGTTTTTT; CDR3 protein: CASSNDRGLAKLFF
clone size: -; V gene: TRBV6-5; D gene: -; J gene: TRBJ2-1; CDR3 DNA: TGTGCCAGCAGTCGGTACAATGAGCAGTTCTTC; CDR3 protein: CASSRYNEQFF
clone size: -; V gene: TRBV9; D gene: TRBD1; J gene: TRBJ2-7; CDR3 DNA: TGTGCCAGCAGCGTAGGAACAGGGGGGTCCTACGAGCAGTACTTC; CDR3 protein: CASSVGTGGSYEQYF
clone size: -; V gene: TRBV4-2; D gene: TRBD2; J gene: TRBJ2-3; CDR3 DNA: TGTGCCAGCAGCCAAGCCCCATCGACTAGCGGGAGGGCCGCAGATACGCAGTATTTT; CDR3 protein: CASSQAPSTSGRAADTQYF
clone size: -; V gene: TRBV29-1; D gene: TRBD1; J gene: TRBJ2-1; CDR3 DNA: TGCAGCGTTGAAGATCTTCTAGGGACAGAAGTCTACAATGAGCAGTTCTTC; CDR3 protein: CSVEDLLGTEVYNEQFF
clone size: -; V gene: TRBV28; D gene: TRBD2; J gene: TRBJ2-5; CDR3 DNA: TGTGCCAGCAGTTTAGGGACTAGCCCCGAGACCCAGTACTTC; CDR3 protein: CASSLGTSPETQYF
clone size: -; V gene: TRBV5-1; D gene: -; J gene: TRBJ2-3; CDR3 DNA: TGCGCCAGCAGCTCGGAGGCTAGCACAGATACGCAGTATTTT; CDR3 protein: CASSSEASTDTQYF
clone size: -; V gene: TRBV6-5; D gene: -; J gene: TRBJ1-2; CDR3 DNA: TGTGCCAGCAGTTATTACGGTAACTATGGCTACACCTTC; CDR3 protein: CASSYYGNYGYTF
clone size: -; V gene: TRBV7-9; D gene: -; J gene: TRBJ1-1; CDR3 DNA: TGTGCCAGCAGCTTAATGGACAGCCCTAACACTGAAGCTTTCTTT; CDR3 protein: CASSLMDSPNTEAFF